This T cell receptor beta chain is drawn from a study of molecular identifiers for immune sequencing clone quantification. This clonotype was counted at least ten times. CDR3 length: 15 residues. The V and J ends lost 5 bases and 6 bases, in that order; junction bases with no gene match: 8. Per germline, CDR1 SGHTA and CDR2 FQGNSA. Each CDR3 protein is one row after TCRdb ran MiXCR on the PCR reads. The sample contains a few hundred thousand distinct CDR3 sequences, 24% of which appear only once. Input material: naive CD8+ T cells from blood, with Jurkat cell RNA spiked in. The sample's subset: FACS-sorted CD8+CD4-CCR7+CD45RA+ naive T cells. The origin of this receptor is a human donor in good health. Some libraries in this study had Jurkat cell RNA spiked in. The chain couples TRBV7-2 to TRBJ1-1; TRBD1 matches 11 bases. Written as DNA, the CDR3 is TGTGCCAGCAGCAATAGGGACAGGGGGGCTTCTGAAGCTTTCTTT. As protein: CASSNRDRGASEAFF.